The rows below give T cell receptor beta chains drawn from one sample of a study of shared clonotypes between healthy human individuals. Produced via immunoSEQ multiplex PCR; TCRdb's table is partial and in-frame only. The data show approximately 110,000 clones, roughly 70% seen once. The source material was memory CD8+ T cells sorted from blood. The receptors derive from a woman in her 30s in good health. The CDR3 runs from the conserved cysteine through the conserved F or W. Each record gives: V gene, J gene, D gene, clone size, CDR3 protein. The D gene is left open where the match is weak. Not every row has a clone size; where given, it reads once, few, many or a size class.

>TRBV10-3|TRBJ2-7|TRBD1|-
CATDRGSYEQYF
>TRBV5-4|TRBJ2-3|TRBD2|-
CASSPLAGKDTQYF
>TRBV6-4|TRBJ2-2|TRBD1|-
CASSDGTDTGELFF
>TRBV6-4|TRBJ2-7|TRBD1|-
CASSEEGTGGYEQYF
>TRBV15|TRBJ2-6|TRBD1|many
CATGQGNGANVLTF
>TRBV7-9|TRBJ1-1|-|-
CASSLWTMENTEAFF
>TRBV7-9|TRBJ2-7|TRBD2|-
CASSTGLAGAGEQYF
>TRBV10-2|TRBJ2-7|-|-
CASRQERGEVGYEQYF
>TRBV19|TRBJ2-3|-|-
CASSTRSGTDTQYF
>TRBV2|TRBJ2-7|-|once
CASGPNSYEQYF
>TRBV13|TRBJ2-1|-|few
CASSLEGARSNEQFF
>TRBV2|TRBJ2-1|TRBD2|many
CASRSREGNNEQFF
>TRBV10-2|TRBJ2-7|TRBD2|-
CASIGTSGGFYEQYF
>TRBV6-1|TRBJ1-5|-|once
CASRDIQRNQPQHF
>TRBV7-2|TRBJ2-3|-|-
CASSSYQLTDTQYF
>TRBV14|TRBJ1-1|-|few
CASSQDDGINTEAFF
>TRBV14|TRBJ1-4|-|-
CASSQDYSNEKLFF
>TRBV7-9|TRBJ2-7|TRBD2|-
CASSHEREVPYEQYF
>TRBV4-2|TRBJ2-7|-|-
CASSQHRLFSYEQYF
>TRBV5-1|TRBJ1-2|TRBD1|-
CASTGGAGIYGYTF
>TRBV25-1|TRBJ2-2|TRBD2|few
CASSEGLAGAKGELFF
>TRBV11-2|TRBJ2-1|TRBD1|-
CASSRGEGTGEANEQFF